This T cell receptor beta chain was sequenced during a study of Ad26.COV2.S vaccination and SARS-CoV-2 variants. Study findings and constraints: Breadth measured for non-spike TCRs was similar across vaccine and placebo recipients.

As to treatment: about 20 received Ad26.COV2.S at low or high dose, single or two shots; several received placebo; per-sample allocation not given. It was on day 63 after the first vaccine or placebo injection that samples were taken. SARS-CoV-2 spike from the Wuhan strain was encoded by the vaccine, an Ad26 vector. Comment on this clone: Its antigen remains unknown.

The CDR3 loop spans 10 amino acids. From germline, CDR1 is LNHDA and CDR2 SQIVND (reference sequence). Between the trimmed V and J ends, which lost 8 bases and 7 bases, there was a span of 8 bases. The repertoire was sequenced with immunoSEQ multiplex PCR; TCRdb's copy has only in-frame clones and lacks some. The sample lists 300,000 to 350,000 clones; under 90% were seen once. This clonotype was obtained from a person aged 18 to 65 who received the Ad26.COV2.S COVID-19 vaccine or a placebo. V usage is TRBV19 and J usage is TRBJ1-2; D ambiguous. Specimen: peripheral blood, collected in a trial of Ad26.COV2.S vaccine versus placebo. Here the CDR3 reads CASRGFGYTF. For the CDR3, the DNA is TGTGCCAGTCGCGGGTTTGGCTACACCTTC.